This TCR beta chain was recorded in a study of cytomegalovirus exposure and HLA in healthy donors (dated by TCRdb to the late 2010s). Study-level background: According to a later analysis, one platform produced both the 110 or so validation repertoires and the 730 or so repertoires of the first cohort. The study aimed to test whether cataloging public T cell receptors could reveal signatures of past pathogen exposure. In addition to the first cohort of approximately 650 subjects, a separate validation cohort of under 150 different subjects was used. High-throughput TCR immunosequencing, statistical association of individual TCRs with disease status, and machine learning were combined to predict cytomegalovirus infection status.

About this clone itself: What antigen it recognizes has not been identified. No quality values exist for individual bases; no much larger clone is one base distant.

Preparation of the library involved the immunoSEQ multiplex PCR assay. Per the source publication's procedure: A statistical classification framework was developed to diagnose cytomegalovirus status using the catalog of TCR beta chain sequences. TCRdb took this table from immuneACCESS and kept in-frame rearrangements with V and J called. Such tables lack part of the clones; where checked against another copy, unresolved V genes explain under half of the gap, and the rest is unexplained. That table is the source of V, J and clone size, and D and trimming were worked out from the DNA. Recorded for this sample are about 100,000 clones; 95% of them occurred a single time. The biggest ten clones account for 0.67% of the sample. The research as a whole found: A later analysis found that TCRs clustered in the first cohort also tended to co-occur in the 120 validation repertoires, with roughly 95% of cluster scores above 0. Across donors, most TCR sequences were observed very rarely, whereas some public TCRs were present in many individuals. A later analysis had no HLA typing for the validation cohort, so co-occurrence there was scored across all 110 or so repertoires. In vitro tests confirmed that a few of the cytomegalovirus-associated TCR beta chains recognize cytomegalovirus antigens. Cytomegalovirus status was reported to be diagnosed by the classifier with high specificity and sensitivity in both the original and validation cohorts. A total of 150 to 200 TCR beta chains were listed by the study as associated with cytomegalovirus. It was suggested by the authors that the approach could potentially be generalized to other disease states and immunological phenotypes.

The donors belonged to the validation cohort of about 110 subjects, which was separate from the roughly 700-subject first cohort. CDR1 and CDR2 (MNHNY, SVGAGI) derive from the germline V gene (reference sequence). The junction shows trimming of 6 bases on V and 2 bases on J, and the gene matches do not reach 4 bases of it. The CDR3 spans 15 residues, from the cysteine through the phenylalanine. Only CDR3 DNA is held: 45 bases, read in frame from base 1. Material for sequencing was PBMCs. Recombination linked TRBV6-6 to TRBJ2-5; a stretch of 12 junction bases matches TRBD2. The sequence was obtained from a young woman in good health and CMV-seronegative. The nucleotide sequence is TGTGCCAGCAGGGGGACTAGCGGGTTTCAAGAGACCCAGTACTTC. It translates as CASRGTSGFQETQYF.